The present entry profiles one T cell receptor (beta chain) with its context. This specimen comes from a study of blood T cell repertoires in COVID-19. Study summary: From the United States, Italy and Spain came samples of acute and convalescent COVID-19. In each case, the material was cDNA or gDNA derived from T cells, B-cell-depleted T cells, or PBMCs.

V dropped 6 bases and J dropped 6; count of bases not matched to a gene: 7. This CDR3 has 13 amino acids. Libraries were prepared by immunoSEQ multiplex PCR; TCRdb keeps only in-frame clonotypes and omits some of them. This sample has 350,000 or so clones, with around 88% found just once. The chain is built from TRBV12-3 or TRBV12-4 and TRBJ2-7, with 8 bases aligning to TRBD2. The sample taken for sequencing was peripheral blood. The clonotype comes from a woman aged 25 to 39 with COVID-19, enrolled during active disease. The DNA for the CDR3 is TGTGCCAGCAGGCCACCCGGACTAGCCGAGCAGTACTTC. It specifies CASRPPGLAEQYF.